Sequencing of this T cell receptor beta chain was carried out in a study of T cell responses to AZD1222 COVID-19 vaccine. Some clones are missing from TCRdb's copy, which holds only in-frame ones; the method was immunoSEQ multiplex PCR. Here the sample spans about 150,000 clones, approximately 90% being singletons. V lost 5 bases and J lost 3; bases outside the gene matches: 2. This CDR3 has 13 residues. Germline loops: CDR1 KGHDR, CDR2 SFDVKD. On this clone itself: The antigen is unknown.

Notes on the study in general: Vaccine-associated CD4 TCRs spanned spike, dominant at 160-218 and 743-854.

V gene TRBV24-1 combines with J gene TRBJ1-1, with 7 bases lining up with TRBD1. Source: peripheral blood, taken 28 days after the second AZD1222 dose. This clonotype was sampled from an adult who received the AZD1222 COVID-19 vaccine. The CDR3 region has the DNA TGTGCCACCAGTGTTGGGACAGACACTGAAGCTTTCTTT. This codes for CATSVGTDTEAFF.